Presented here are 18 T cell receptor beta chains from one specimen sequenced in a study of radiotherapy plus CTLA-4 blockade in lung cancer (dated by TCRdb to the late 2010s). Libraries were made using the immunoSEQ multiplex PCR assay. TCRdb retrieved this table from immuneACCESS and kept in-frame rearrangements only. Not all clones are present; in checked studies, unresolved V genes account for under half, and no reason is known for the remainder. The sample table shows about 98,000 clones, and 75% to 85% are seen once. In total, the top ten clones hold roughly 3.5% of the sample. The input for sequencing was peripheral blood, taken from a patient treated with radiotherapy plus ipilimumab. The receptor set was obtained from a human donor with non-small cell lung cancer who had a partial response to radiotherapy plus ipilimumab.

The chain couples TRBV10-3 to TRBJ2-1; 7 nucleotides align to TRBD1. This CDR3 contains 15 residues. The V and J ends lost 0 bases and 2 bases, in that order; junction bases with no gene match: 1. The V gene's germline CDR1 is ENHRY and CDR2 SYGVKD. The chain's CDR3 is CAISESQGTYNEQFF. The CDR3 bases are TGTGCCATCAGTGAGTCACAGGGGACCTACAATGAGCAGTTCTTC.

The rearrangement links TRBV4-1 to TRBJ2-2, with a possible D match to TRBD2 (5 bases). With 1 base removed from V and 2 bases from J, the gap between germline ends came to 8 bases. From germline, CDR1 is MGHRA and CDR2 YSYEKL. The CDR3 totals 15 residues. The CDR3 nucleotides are TGCGCCAGCAGCCAAGGAGCGGCTAACACCGGGGAGCTGTTTTTT. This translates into CASSQGAANTGELFF.

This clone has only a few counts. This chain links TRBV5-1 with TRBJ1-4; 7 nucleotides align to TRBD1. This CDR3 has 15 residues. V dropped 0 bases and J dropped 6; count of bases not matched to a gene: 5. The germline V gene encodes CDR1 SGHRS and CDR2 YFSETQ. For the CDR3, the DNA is TGCGCCAGCAGCTTGGGTGCCAGGGGGGATGAAAAACTGTTTTTT. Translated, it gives CASSLGARGDEKLFF.

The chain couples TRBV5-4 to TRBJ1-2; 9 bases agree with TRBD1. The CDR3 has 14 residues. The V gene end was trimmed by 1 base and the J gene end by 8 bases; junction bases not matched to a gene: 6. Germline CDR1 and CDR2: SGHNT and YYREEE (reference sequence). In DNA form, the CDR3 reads TGTGCCAGCAGCTTGCGACAGGGGGTTTGGGGCTACACCTTC. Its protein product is CASSLRQGVWGYTF.

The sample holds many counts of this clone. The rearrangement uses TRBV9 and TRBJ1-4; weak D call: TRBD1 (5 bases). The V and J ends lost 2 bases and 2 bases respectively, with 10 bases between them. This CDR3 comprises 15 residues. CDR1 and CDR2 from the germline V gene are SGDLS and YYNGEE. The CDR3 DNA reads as TGTGCCAGCAGCGTCGGGGGGGGGACTAATGAAAAACTGTTTTTT. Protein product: CASSVGGGTNEKLFF.

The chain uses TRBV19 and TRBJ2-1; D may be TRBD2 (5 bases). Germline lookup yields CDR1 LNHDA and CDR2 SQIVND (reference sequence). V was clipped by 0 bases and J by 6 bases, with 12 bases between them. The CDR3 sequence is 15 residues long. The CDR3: CASSIEREPFNEQFF. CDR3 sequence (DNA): TGTGCCAGTAGTATAGAGAGGGAGCCTTTCAATGAGCAGTTCTTC.

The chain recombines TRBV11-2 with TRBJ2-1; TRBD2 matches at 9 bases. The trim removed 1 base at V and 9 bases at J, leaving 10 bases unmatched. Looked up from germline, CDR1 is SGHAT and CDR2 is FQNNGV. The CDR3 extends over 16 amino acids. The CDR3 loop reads CASSLVGGREGSEQFF. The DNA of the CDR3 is TGTGCCAGCAGCTTAGTTGGAGGGCGGGAGGGAAGTGAGCAGTTCTTC.

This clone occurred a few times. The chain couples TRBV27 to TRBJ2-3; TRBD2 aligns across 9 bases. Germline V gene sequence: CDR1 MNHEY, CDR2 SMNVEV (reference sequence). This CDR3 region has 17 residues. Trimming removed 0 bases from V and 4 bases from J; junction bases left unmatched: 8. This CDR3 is CASSLSVMASGADTQYF. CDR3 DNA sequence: TGTGCCAGCAGTTTATCGGTCATGGCTAGCGGGGCAGATACGCAGTATTTT.

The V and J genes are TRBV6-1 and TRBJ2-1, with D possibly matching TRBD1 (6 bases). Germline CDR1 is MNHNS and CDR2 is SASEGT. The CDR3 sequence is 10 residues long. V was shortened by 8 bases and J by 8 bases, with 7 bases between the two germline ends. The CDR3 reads CASGTYEQFF. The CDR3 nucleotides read TGTGCCAGCGGGACATATGAGCAGTTCTTC.

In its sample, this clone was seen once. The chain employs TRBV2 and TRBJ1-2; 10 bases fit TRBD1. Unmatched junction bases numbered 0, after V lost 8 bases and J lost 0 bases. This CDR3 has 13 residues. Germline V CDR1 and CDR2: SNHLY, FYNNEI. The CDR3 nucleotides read TGTGCCAGCGGGACAGGGGCTAACTATGGCTACACCTTC. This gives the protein CASGTGANYGYTF.

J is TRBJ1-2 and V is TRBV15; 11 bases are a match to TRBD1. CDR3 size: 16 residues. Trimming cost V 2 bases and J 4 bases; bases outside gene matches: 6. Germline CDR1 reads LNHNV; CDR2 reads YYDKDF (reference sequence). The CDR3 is CATSRPGQGAVYGYTF. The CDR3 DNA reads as TGTGCCACCAGCAGACCCGGACAGGGGGCCGTCTATGGCTACACCTTC.

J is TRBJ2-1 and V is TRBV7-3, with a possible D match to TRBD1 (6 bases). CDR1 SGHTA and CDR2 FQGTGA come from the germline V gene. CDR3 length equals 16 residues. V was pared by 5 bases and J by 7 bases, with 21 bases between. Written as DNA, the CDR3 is TGTGCCAGCAGCAGCTCAGGGGTGATAGTTAGAAATGAGCAGTTCTTC. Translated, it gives CASSSSGVIVRNEQFF.

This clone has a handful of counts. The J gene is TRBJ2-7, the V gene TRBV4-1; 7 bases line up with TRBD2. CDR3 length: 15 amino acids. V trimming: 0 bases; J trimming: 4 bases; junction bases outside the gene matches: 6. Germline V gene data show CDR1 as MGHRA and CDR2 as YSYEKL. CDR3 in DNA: TGCGCCAGCAGCCAAGAGGCGAGGGAGGGGTACGAGCAGTACTTC. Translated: CASSQEAREGYEQYF.

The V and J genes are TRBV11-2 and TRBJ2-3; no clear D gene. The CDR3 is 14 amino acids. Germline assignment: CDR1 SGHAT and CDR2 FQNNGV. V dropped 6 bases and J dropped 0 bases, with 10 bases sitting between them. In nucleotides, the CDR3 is TGTGCCAGCAGGGCAAGATTTAGCACAGATACGCAGTATTTT. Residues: CASRARFSTDTQYF.

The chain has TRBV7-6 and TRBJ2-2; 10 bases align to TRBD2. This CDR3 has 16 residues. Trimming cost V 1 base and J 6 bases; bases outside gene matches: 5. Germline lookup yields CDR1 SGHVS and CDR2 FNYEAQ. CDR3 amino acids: CASSLVLAGEAGELFF. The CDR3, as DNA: TGTGCCAGCAGCTTAGTCCTAGCGGGAGAGGCCGGGGAGCTGTTTTTT.

CDR3 protein: CASSQGLAGLYEQYF. In nucleotides, the CDR3 is TGTGCCAGCAGTCAGGGACTAGCGGGACTCTACGAGCAGTACTTC. The chain links TRBV6-6 to TRBJ2-5; 13 bases match TRBD2. The last part of the DNA fits TRBJ2-7 better; the J call may be wrong. The CDR3 covers 15 residues. Germline V CDR1 and CDR2: MNHNY, SVGAGI (reference sequence).

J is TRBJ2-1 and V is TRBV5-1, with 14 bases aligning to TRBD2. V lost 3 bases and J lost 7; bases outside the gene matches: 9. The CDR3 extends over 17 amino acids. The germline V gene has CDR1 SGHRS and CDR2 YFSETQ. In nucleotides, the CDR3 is TGCGCCAGCAGCTCCATTGTGGGACTAGCGGGAGAAAATGAGCAGTTCTTC. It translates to CASSSIVGLAGENEQFF.

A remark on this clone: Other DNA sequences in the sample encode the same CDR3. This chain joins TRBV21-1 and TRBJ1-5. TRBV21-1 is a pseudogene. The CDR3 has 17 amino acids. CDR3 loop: CASSKEVGVDSNQPQHF. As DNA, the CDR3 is TGTGCCAGTAGCAAAGAGGTCGGAGTAGATAGCAATCAGCCCCAGCATTTT.